These 18 T cell receptor beta chains were sequenced from one sample in a study of blood T cell repertoires in COVID-19. TCRdb's table, derived via immunoSEQ multiplex PCR, lists solely in-frame clones and lacks some. The data contain fewer than 500,000 clones, approximately 92% of them seen just once; the ten biggest clones take up approximately 1.2%. What was sequenced was PBMCs or T cells enriched from blood (not recorded which). The source of these receptors is a man aged 30 to 45 who had recovered from COVID-19.

CDR3 in amino acids: CASSSSQGANYGYTF. CDR3 DNA: TGTGCCAGCAGCTCATCGCAGGGGGCAAACTATGGCTACACCTTC. The V and J genes are TRBV5-4 and TRBJ1-2; TRBD1 matches at 8 bases. The V gene end was trimmed by 3 bases and the J gene end by 2 bases; junction bases not matched to a gene: 6. There are 15 residues in the CDR3. Germline values: CDR1 SGHNT, CDR2 YYREEE (reference sequence).

The chain is built from TRBV10-3 and TRBJ1-2; TRBD1 aligns across 9 bases. Germline loops: CDR1 ENHRY, CDR2 SYGVKD. V shed 10 bases, J shed 5 bases, and the junction held 8 bases outside the gene matches. The CDR3 extends over 13 amino acids. The CDR3 protein is CASRTGADYGYTF. The CDR3 DNA reads as TGTGCCAGCCGGACAGGGGCAGATTATGGCTACACCTTC.

The chain couples TRBV10-3 to TRBJ2-7; 9 bases align to TRBD2. The CDR3 length is 14 residues. Germline values: CDR1 ENHRY, CDR2 SYGVKD. Unmatched junction bases numbered 4, after V lost 3 bases and J lost 4 bases. The CDR3 sequence is CAISESGGMYEQYF. As DNA, the CDR3 is TGTGCCATCAGTGAAAGCGGGGGGATGTACGAGCAGTACTTC.

In its sample, this clone was seen once. The chain links TRBV5-1 to TRBJ1-1, with unresolved D. Per the germline V gene, CDR1 is SGHRS and CDR2 is YFSETQ. The CDR3 runs to 14 residues. Trimming removed 0 bases at V and 3 bases at J, with 9 bases between. CDR3 in amino acids: CASSLASSYTEAFF. The CDR3, as DNA: TGCGCCAGCAGCTTGGCCTCCAGTTACACTGAAGCTTTCTTT. Full variable domain (remainder filled in from reference TRBV5-1 and TRBJ1-1): KAGVTQTPRYLIKTRGQQVTLSCSPISGHRSVSWYQQTPGQGLQFLFEYFSETQRNKGNFPGRFSGRQFSNSRSEMNVSTLELGDSALYLCASSLASSYTEAFFGQGTRLTVV.

The rearrangement uses TRBV30 and TRBJ1-5; tentative D call: TRBD1 (5 bases). The germline V gene encodes CDR1 GTSNPN and CDR2 SVGIG (reference sequence). The CDR3 runs 16 residues. Trimming removed 2 bases from V and 2 bases from J, with 16 bases in between. CDR3 in amino acids: CAWSQGLILGNQPQHF. CDR3 in DNA: TGTGCCTGGAGTCAGGGACTGATATTAGGCAATCAGCCCCAGCATTTT.

This clone has a handful of counts. The V and J genes are TRBV9 and TRBJ2-1; TRBD2 aligns across 7 bases. The CDR3 runs 12 residues. Losses at the gene ends were 5 bases for V and 8 bases for J; bases not matched to a gene: 4. Germline lookup yields CDR1 SGDLS and CDR2 YYNGEE. Here the CDR3 DNA reads TGTGCCAGCAGGGGTACTAGCGATGAGCAGTTCTTC. Its protein is CASRGTSDEQFF. Full variable domain (missing parts from reference TRBV9 and TRBJ2-1): DSGVTQTPKHLITATGQRVTLRCSPRSGDLSVYWYQQSLDQGLQFLIQYYNGEERAKGNILERFSAQQFPDLHSELNLSSLELGDSALYFCASRGTSDEQFFGPGTRLTVL.

V gene TRBV7-6 combines with J gene TRBJ2-7; TRBD2 matches at 11 bases. The CDR3 covers 16 residues. CDR1 is SGHVS, CDR2 FNYEAQ, per germline. Trimming at V came to 5 bases and at J to 5 bases, leaving 11 bases not matched to a gene. The CDR3 DNA follows: TGTGCCAGCAGCCCCCGCACTAGCGGGAGTGTCAACGAGCAGTACTTC. This sequence encodes CASSPRTSGSVNEQYF.

The CDR3 nucleotides read TGTGCCAGCAGCTTAGTGGCCTCAGTTGGCTACACCTTC. Amino acids: CASSLVASVGYTF. The chain recombines TRBV7-9 with TRBJ1-2; no reliable D call. The CDR3 length is 13 residues. The V end was cut by 1 base, the J end by 7 bases, with 10 bases between. Germline V gene sequence: CDR1 SEHNR, CDR2 FQNEAQ (reference sequence). Full variable domain (outside the CDR3, taken from reference TRBV7-9 and TRBJ1-2): DTGVSQNPRHKITKRGQNVTFRCDPISEHNRLYWYRQTLGQGPEFLTYFQNEAQLEKSRLLSDRFSAERPKGSFSTLEIQRTEQGDSAMYLCASSLVASVGYTFGSGTRLTVV.

A word on this clone: The same CDR3 arises from other DNA sequences in this sample as well. The chain links TRBV7-9 to TRBJ1-5; TRBD1 agrees at 8 bases. The CDR3 consists of 16 residues. With 4 bases clipped from V and 4 bases from J, the junction kept 9 bases outside the gene matches. CDR1 and CDR2 from the germline V gene are SEHNR and FQNEAQ (reference sequence). CDR3 sequence: CASSSGQGTLNQPQHF. Written as DNA, the CDR3 is TGTGCCAGCAGCTCCGGACAGGGAACCTTAAATCAGCCCCAGCATTTT.

This chain connects TRBV28 to TRBJ2-1; a possible D gene is TRBD2 (5 bases). The CDR3 has 16 amino acids. V was trimmed by 5 bases and J by 8 bases, leaving 22 bases between them. The germline gives CDR1 MDHEN, CDR2 SYDVKM. The CDR3 region is CASSPVAGYQRDEQFF. DNA for the CDR3: TGTGCCAGCAGTCCAGTGGCAGGCTACCAGAGGGATGAGCAGTTCTTC.

The rearrangement uses TRBV10-3 and TRBJ2-1, with 13 bases identical to TRBD2. This CDR3 is built from 16 residues. Germline CDR1 is ENHRY and CDR2 is SYGVKD. The trim removed 3 bases at V and 3 bases at J, leaving 2 bases unmatched. This chain's CDR3 is CAISEGTSGIYNEQFF. The CDR3 DNA follows: TGTGCCATCAGTGAAGGGACTAGCGGGATCTACAATGAGCAGTTCTTC.

The chain has TRBV19 and TRBJ1-4, with TRBD1 matching 8 bases. The length of the CDR3 is 15 residues. In germline, CDR1 is LNHDA, CDR2 SQIVND (reference sequence). V was pared by 2 bases and J by 5 bases, with 4 bases of the junction left unmatched. The chain's CDR3 is CASSIQGAQNEKLFF. The CDR3 DNA reads TGTGCCAGTAGTATACAGGGGGCACAGAATGAAAAACTGTTTTTT.

V gene TRBV5-1 combines with J gene TRBJ2-7; D unclear. Germline V CDR1 and CDR2: SGHRS, YFSETQ. V lost 0 bases to trimming and J lost 2 bases, with 6 bases between them. This CDR3 has 13 residues. DNA of the CDR3: TGCGCCAGCAGCTTGGGCAGAACCTACGAGCAGTACTTC. Amino acids: CASSLGRTYEQYF.

The J gene is TRBJ2-6, the V gene TRBV4-2, with TRBD2 identical over 8 bases. From germline, CDR1 is LGHNA and CDR2 YNFKEQ. The V and J ends lost 0 bases and 4 bases, in that order; junction bases with no gene match: 5. This CDR3 is 17 amino acids long. The CDR3 region has the DNA TGTGCCAGCAGCCAAGATTCGGGGGGGTTAGGGGCCAACGTCCTGACTTTC. This codes for CASSQDSGGLGANVLTF.

V is TRBV11-2 and J is TRBJ2-1; 9 positions match TRBD2. The CDR3 is made up of 15 amino acids. J gave up 7 bases and V 0 bases, and 4 bases lay outside the gene matches. CDR1 is SGHAT, CDR2 FQNNGV, per germline. Here the CDR3 DNA reads TGTGCCAGCAGCTTAGATCTAGCGGGAAGGAATGAGCAGTTCTTC. The encoded protein is CASSLDLAGRNEQFF.

This clone showed up just once. The chain recombines TRBV7-2 with TRBJ2-1; a weak D match, TRBD1 (5 bases). CDR3 length equals 16 residues. V lost 5 bases and J 0 bases, leaving 14 bases between the germline ends. Germline CDR1 and CDR2: SGHTA and FQGNSA. The CDR3 protein is CASSKGVLSSYNEQFF. Written as DNA, the CDR3 is TGTGCCAGCAGCAAAGGGGTTCTGAGCTCCTACAATGAGCAGTTCTTC.

The gene calls are TRBV3-1 (or the pseudogene TRBV3-2) and TRBJ1-3, with a tentative D call TRBD1 (6 bases). V lost 1 base to trimming and J lost 11 bases, with 21 bases between them. Germline values: CDR1 LGHDT, CDR2 YNNKEL (reference sequence). This CDR3 spans 16 amino acids. CDR3 nucleotide sequence: TGTGCCAGCAGCCAAGTCTCCGCACAGGGTCAATTCCCCATATATTTT. Translating gives CASSQVSAQGQFPIYF.

The chain uses TRBV25-1 and TRBJ2-7, with D maybe TRBD1 (6 bases). V was clipped by 2 bases and J by 8 bases, with 10 bases between them. This CDR3 is built from 12 residues. Germline loops: CDR1 MGHDK, CDR2 SYGVNS. The CDR3 sequence: CASSEAGTKQYF. The CDR3 DNA sequence: TGTGCCAGCAGTGAAGCCGGGACAAAGCAGTACTTC.